The 2 T cell receptor beta chains listed next were all sequenced from one sample in a study of graft-versus-host responses after intestinal transplantation. Sequenced by immunoSEQ multiplex PCR; TCRdb stores in-frame clones only, minus some. The sample shows about 85,000 clones, 80% to 95% of them seen only once. Their antigens are not known. The sequences come from unstimulated CD8+ T cells sorted from spleen or lymph node cells, collected before transplant. The origin of the receptors is a human donor who was the organ donor for an intestinal transplant.

This chain uses TRBV27 with TRBJ1-2, with 7 bases lining up with TRBD1. J gave up 8 bases and V 5 bases, and 8 bases lay outside the gene matches. Germline lookup yields CDR1 MNHEY and CDR2 SMNVEV (reference sequence). CDR3 size: 13 residues. CDR3 in amino acids: CASSAGTDSGYTF. The CDR3 DNA is TGTGCCAGCAGTGCCGGGACAGATTCCGGCTACACCTTC.

This clone appeared once. As DNA, the CDR3 is TGTGCCAGCAGGCGGGGACCGTCAATCCACTTCTATGGCTACACCTTC. Translating it yields CASRRGPSIHFYGYTF. The V and J genes are TRBV6-6 and TRBJ1-2; D possibly corresponds to TRBD1 (5 bases). The CDR3 length is 16 residues. The germline V gene has CDR1 MNHNY and CDR2 SVGAGI (reference sequence). Trimming shortened V by 6 bases and J by 4 bases, and 21 bases separated the two germline ends.